This T cell receptor (beta chain) appears in the sequencing data of a study of Graves' ophthalmopathy and Graves' hyperthyroidism. The CDR3 runs to 13 residues. CDR1 SGHAT and CDR2 FQNNGV come from the germline V gene. Trimming removed 3 bases at V and 6 bases at J, with 11 bases between. From RNA, the CDR3 regions of TCR beta chains were amplified and sequenced. Amplification began with first-round RT-PCR using HTBI primers, then second-round multiplex PCR was performed. TCRdb reanalysed the multiplex PCR reads using MiXCR and keeps one entry per CDR3 protein. The sample yields over 150,000 distinct CDR3 sequences, approximately 38% seen once. Ophthalmopathy was moderately-to-severely active, CAS at least 3, NOSPECS at least 4, lasting under 3 months. Diagnostic conclusions were grounded in clinical symptoms, serum thyroxine, TRAb, thyroid ultrasound and orbital computed tomography. The source of the PBMCs was around 10 ml of fresh peripheral blood.

In this sample, this clonotype turned up many times. Source material: peripheral blood. The chain is built from TRBV11-2 and TRBJ1-1; no firm D call. The TCR sequence derives from a woman aged 40 to 49 with Graves' ophthalmopathy. The chain's CDR3 is CASSFWTSSEAFF. CDR3 coding DNA: TGTGCCAGCAGCTTTTGGACGAGCTCTGAAGCTTTCTTT.